The sequence of this T cell receptor (beta chain) was determined in a study of regulatory T cells in long-lasting Graves disease. Time point defined: newly diagnosed GD, antithyroid drugs for less than 3 months. From PBMCs, RNA was extracted and then used to make the TCR library. V was trimmed by 7 bases and J by 0 bases, leaving 9 bases between them. CDR3 size: 13 residues. From germline, CDR1 is SQVTM and CDR2 ANQGSEA. Construction of TCR beta libraries relied on iRepertoire HTBI primers and on Arm-PCR targeting CDR3 regions. Via MiXCR, TCRdb re-called the multiplex PCR reads, giving one row per CDR3 protein. The sample lists 500,000 to 700,000 distinct CDR3 sequences, roughly 16% occurring once. This clonotype appeared many times. This sample was also put to use in a study of T cells in Graves' hyperthyroidism and ophthalmopathy. That work states: Among clonotypes expanded in thyroid above 0.001, most were also found in blood.

This TCR was sampled from a woman aged 25 to 45 with Graves disease. The source material was peripheral blood mononuclear cells (PBMCs), sampled at new diagnosis, from a patient treated with antithyroid drugs. V and J are TRBV29-1 and TRBJ2-2; no firm D call. The CDR3 sequence is CSASRANTGELFF. The DNA of the CDR3 is TGCAGCGCCTCCCGGGCGAACACCGGGGAGCTGTTTTTT.